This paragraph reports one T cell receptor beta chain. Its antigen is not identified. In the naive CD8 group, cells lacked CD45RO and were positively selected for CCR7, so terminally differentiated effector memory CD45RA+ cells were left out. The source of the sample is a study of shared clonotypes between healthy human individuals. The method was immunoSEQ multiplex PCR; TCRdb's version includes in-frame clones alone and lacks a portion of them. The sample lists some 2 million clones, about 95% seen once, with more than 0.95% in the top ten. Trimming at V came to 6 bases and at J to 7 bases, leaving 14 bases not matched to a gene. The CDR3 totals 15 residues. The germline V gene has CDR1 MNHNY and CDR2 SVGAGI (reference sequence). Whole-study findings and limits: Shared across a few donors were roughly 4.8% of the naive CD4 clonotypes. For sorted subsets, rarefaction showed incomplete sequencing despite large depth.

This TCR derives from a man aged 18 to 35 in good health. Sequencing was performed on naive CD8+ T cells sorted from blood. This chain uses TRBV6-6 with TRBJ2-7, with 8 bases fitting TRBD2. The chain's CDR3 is CASRPLGGGPGEQYF. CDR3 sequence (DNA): TGTGCCAGCAGACCCCTCGGGGGGGGCCCAGGAGAGCAGTACTTC.